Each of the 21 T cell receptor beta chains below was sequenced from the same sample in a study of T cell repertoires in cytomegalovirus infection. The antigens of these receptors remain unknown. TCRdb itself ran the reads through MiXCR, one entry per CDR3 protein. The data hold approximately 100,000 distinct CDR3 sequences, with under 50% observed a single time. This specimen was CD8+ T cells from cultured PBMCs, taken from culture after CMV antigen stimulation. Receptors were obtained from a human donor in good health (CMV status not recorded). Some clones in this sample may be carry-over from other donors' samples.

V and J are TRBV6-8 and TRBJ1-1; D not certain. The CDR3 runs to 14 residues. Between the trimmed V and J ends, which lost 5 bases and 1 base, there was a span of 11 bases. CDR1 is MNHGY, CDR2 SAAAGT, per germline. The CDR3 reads CASSLGVKNTEAFF. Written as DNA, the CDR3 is TGTGCCAGCAGTCTCGGGGTCAAGAACACTGAAGCTTTCTTT.

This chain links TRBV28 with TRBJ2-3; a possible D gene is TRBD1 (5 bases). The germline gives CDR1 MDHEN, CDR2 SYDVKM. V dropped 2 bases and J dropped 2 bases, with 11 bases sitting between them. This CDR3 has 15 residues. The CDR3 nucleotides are TGTGCCAGCAGTTTAGGTGACAGTAACACAGATACGCAGTATTTT. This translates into CASSLGDSNTDTQYF.

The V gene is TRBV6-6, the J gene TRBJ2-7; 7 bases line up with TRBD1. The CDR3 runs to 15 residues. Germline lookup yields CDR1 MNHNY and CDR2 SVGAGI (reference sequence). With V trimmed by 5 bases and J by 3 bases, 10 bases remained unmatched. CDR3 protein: CASSGNRGVYYEQYF. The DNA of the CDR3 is TGTGCCAGCAGTGGAAACAGGGGAGTCTACTACGAGCAGTACTTC.

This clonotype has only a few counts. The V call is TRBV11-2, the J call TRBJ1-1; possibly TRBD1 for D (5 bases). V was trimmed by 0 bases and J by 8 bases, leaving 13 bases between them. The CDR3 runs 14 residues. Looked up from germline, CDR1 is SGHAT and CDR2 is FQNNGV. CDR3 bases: TGTGCCAGCAGCTTAGAGTACAGGTCCAAGGAAGCTTTCTTT. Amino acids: CASSLEYRSKEAFF.

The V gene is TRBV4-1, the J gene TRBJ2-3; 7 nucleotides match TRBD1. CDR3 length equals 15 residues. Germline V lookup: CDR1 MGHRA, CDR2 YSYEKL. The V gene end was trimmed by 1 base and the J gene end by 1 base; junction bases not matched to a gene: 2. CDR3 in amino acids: CASSQVQGGTDTQYF. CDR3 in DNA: TGCGCCAGCAGCCAAGTTCAGGGGGGCACAGATACGCAGTATTTT.

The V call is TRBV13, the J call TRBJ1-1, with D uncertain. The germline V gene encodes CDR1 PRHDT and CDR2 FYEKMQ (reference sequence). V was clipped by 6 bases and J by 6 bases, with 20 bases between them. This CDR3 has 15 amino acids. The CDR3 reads CASRPLEIGYAEAFF. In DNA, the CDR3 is TGTGCCAGCAGACCACTAGAGATAGGGTATGCTGAAGCTTTCTTT.

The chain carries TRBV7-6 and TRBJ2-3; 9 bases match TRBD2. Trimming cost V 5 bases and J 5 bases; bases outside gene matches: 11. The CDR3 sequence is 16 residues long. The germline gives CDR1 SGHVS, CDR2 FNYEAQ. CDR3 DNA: TGTGCCAGCAGCCCCAGGAGCGGGGGGCTCCAAGATACGCAGTATTTT. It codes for CASSPRSGGLQDTQYF.

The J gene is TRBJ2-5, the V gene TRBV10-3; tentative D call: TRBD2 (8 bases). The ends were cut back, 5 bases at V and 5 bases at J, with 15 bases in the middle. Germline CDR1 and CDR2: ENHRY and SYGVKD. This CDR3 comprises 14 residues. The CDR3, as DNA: TGTGCCATCAGTCGGGAGGGGGCCGGGGAGACCCAGTACTTC. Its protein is CAISREGAGETQYF.

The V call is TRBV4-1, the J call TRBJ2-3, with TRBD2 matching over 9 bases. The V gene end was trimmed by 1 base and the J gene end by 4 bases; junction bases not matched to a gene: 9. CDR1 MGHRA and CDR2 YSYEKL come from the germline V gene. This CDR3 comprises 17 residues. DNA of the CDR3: TGCGCCAGCAGCCAAGGGGCGGGCGGGGGGGCCTCAGATACGCAGTATTTT. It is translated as CASSQGAGGGASDTQYF.

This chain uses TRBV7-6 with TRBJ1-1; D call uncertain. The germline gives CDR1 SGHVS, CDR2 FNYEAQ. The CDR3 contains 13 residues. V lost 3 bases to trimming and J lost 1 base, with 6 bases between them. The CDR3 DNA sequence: TGTGCCAGCAGCTTGGACTCGAACACTGAAGCTTTCTTT. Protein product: CASSLDSNTEAFF.

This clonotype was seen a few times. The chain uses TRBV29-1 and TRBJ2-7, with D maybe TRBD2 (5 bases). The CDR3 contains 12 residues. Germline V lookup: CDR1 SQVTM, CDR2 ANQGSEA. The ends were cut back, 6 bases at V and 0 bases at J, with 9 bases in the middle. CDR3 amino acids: CSVTGDSYEQYF. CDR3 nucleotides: TGCAGCGTCACCGGGGACTCCTACGAGCAGTACTTC.

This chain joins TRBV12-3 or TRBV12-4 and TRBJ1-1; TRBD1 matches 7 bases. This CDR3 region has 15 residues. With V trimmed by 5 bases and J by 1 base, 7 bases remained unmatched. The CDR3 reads CASSPEGQTNTEAFF. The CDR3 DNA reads TGTGCCAGCAGTCCGGAGGGACAGACGAACACTGAAGCTTTCTTT.

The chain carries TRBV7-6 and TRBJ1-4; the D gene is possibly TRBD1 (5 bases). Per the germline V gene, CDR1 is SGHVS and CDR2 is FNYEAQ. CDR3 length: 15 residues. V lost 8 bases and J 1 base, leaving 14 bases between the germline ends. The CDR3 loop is CASSPAGGTNEKLFF. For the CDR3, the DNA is TGTGCCAGCTCCCCTGCGGGGGGAACTAATGAAAAACTGTTTTTT.

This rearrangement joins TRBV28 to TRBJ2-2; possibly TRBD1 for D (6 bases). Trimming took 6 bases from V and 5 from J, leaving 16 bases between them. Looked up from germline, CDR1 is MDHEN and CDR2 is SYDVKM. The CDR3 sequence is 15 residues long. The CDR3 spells CASRGSGTFTGELFF. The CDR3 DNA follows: TGTGCCAGCAGAGGCTCCGGGACATTTACCGGGGAGCTGTTTTTT.

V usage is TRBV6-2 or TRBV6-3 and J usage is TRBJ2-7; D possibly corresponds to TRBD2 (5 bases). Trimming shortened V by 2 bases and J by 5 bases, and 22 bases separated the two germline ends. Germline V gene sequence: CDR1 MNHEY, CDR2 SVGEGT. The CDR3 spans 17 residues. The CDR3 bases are TGTGCCAGCAGTTACCCCACTTTCGGGGAGACTACCCACGAGCAGTACTTC. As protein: CASSYPTFGETTHEQYF.

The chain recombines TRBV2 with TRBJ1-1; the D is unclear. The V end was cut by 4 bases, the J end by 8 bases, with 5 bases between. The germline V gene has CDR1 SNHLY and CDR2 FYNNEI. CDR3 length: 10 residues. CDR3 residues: CASSVIEAFF. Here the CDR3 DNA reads TGTGCCAGCAGTGTGATCGAAGCTTTCTTT.

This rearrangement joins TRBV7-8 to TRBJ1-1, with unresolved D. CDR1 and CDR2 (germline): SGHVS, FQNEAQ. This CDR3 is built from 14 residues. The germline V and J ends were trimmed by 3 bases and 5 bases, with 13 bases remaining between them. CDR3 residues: CASSLAPLRTEAFF. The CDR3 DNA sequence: TGTGCCAGCAGCTTGGCCCCGCTGAGGACTGAAGCTTTCTTT.

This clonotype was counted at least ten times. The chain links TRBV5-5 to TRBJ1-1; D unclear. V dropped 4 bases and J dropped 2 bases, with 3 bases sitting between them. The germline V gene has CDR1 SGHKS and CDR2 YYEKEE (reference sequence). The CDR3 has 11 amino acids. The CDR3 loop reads CASSPNTEAFF. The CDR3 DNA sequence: TGTGCCAGCAGCCCTAACACTGAAGCTTTCTTT.

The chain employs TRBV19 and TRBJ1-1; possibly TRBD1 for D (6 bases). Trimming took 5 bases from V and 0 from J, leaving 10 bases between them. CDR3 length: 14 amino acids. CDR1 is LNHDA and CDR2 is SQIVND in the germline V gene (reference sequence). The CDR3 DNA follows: TGTGCCAGTAGTCGACAGGCCTTGAACACTGAAGCTTTCTTT. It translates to CASSRQALNTEAFF.

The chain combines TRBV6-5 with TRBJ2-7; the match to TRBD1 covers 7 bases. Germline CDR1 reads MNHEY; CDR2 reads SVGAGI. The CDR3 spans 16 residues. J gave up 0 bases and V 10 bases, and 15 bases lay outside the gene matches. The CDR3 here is CATKQDPGQSSYEQYF. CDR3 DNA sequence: TGTGCCACCAAACAGGACCCGGGACAGAGCTCCTACGAGCAGTACTTC.

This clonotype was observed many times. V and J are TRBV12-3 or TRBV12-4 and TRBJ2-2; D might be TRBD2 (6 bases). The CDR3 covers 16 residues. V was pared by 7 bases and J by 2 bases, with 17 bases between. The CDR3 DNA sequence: TGTGCCAGCACCCTTTGGGCGGGACTTAACACCGGGGAGCTGTTTTTT. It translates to CASTLWAGLNTGELFF.